Listed here is a single T cell receptor (beta chain). The sample belongs to a study of shared clonotypes between healthy human individuals. Sequencing was performed with immunoSEQ multiplex PCR; in TCRdb, only in-frame clones are kept and a portion is missing. Here the sample spans roughly 500,000 clones, around 95% being singletons. The CDR3 consists of 15 residues. V shed 3 bases and J shed 1 base, with 12 bases lying between them. Germline V gene lookup returns CDR1 KGHSH and CDR2 LQKENI. This chain uses TRBV18 with TRBJ2-5, with D possibly being TRBD1 (7 bases). Sequencing was performed on naive CD4+ T cells sorted from blood. Subset described: CD45RA+ positively selected. The sequence came from a woman aged 25 to 39 in good health. CDR3 sequence reads: CASSPQGGTQETQYF. DNA for the CDR3: TGTGCCAGCTCACCGCAGGGGGGCACCCAAGAGACCCAGTACTTC.